Sequencing of this T cell receptor beta chain was carried out in a study of CD8 T cells in ankylosing spondylitis. V was pared by 2 bases and J by 0 bases, with 10 bases between. CDR3 length: 15 residues. CDR1 is SGHKS, CDR2 YYEKEE, per germline (reference sequence). This clonotype appeared many times. Its specificity is not known. Overall study results and limits: Blood of patients with ankylosing spondylitis appeared to be characterized by a TCR beta motif of several highly homologous variants.

One entry per CDR3 protein, called by TCRdb with MiXCR from the 5' RACE reads. The sample yields about 130,000 distinct CDR3 sequences, around 13% seen once. The clonotype was recovered from a female donor with ankylosing spondylitis or in good health (not recorded which). The chain couples TRBV5-5 to TRBJ2-3; no clear D. Sequences were obtained from blood, either unsorted or a sorted T cell fraction (not recorded which). The CDR3 protein is CASSFDGLSTDTQYF. The CDR3 DNA follows: TGTGCCAGCAGCTTCGACGGTCTTAGCACAGATACGCAGTATTTT.